This T cell receptor (beta chain) was sequenced in a study of shared clonotypes between healthy human individuals. Overall study context: The cohort comprised a couple of women and a few men. Their ages spanned 18 to 49 years. Regarding the study as a whole: Shared clonotypes: approximately 4.5% naive CD4, roughly 3.5% naive CD8, under 2.5% memory CD4, under 0.5% memory CD8.

Donors were healthy HIV-negative adults without recent acute infections or vaccinations. A split of CD4+ cells into CD45RA+ naive and CD45RA-negative memory subsets was performed. TCRdb keeps only in-frame clones here, not all; method: immunoSEQ multiplex PCR. The repertoire holds about 1 million clones, with roughly 80% as singletons. Points on this clone: What it binds is not known.

This receptor was obtained from a man aged 18 to 29 in good health. What was sequenced was memory CD4+ T cells sorted from blood. Subset of the sample: CD45RA-negative fraction.

The CDR3 here is CASSSGQGFTAEAFF. CDR3 in DNA: TGCGCCAGCAGCTCGGGACAGGGGTTCACGGCTGAAGCTTTCTTT. The rearrangement links TRBV5-1 to TRBJ1-1; 10 bases are shared with TRBD1. The CDR3 runs 15 residues. In germline, CDR1 is SGHRS, CDR2 YFSETQ. Losses at the gene ends were 3 bases for V and 6 bases for J; bases not matched to a gene: 8.